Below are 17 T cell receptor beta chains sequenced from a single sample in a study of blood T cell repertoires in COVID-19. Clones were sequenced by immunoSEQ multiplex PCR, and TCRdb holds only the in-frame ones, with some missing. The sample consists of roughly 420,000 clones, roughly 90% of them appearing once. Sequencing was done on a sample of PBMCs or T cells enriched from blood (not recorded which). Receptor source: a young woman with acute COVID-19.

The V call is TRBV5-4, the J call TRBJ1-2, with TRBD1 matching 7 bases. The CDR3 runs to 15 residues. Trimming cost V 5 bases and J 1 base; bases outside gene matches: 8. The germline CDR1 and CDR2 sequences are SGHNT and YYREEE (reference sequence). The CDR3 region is CASRPLGTDNYGYTF. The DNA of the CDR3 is TGTGCCAGCAGACCCCTGGGGACAGATAACTATGGCTACACCTTC. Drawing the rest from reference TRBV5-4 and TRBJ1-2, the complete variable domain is ETGVTQSPTHLIKTRGQQVTLRCSSQSGHNTVSWYQQALGQGPQFIFQYYREEENGRGNFPPRFSGLQFPNYSSELNVNALELDDSALYLCASRPLGTDNYGYTFGSGTRLTVV.

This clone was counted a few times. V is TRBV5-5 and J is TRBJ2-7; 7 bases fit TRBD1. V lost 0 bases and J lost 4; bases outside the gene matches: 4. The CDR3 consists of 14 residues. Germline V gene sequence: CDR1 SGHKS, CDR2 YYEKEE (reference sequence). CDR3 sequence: CASSLGRQGYEQYF. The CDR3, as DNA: TGTGCCAGCAGCTTGGGGCGACAGGGTTACGAGCAGTACTTC. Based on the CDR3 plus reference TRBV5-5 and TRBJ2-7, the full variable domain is DAGVTQSPTHLIKTRGQQVTLRCSPISGHKSVSWYQQVLGQGPQFIFQYYEKEERGRGNFPDRFSARQFPNYSSELNVNALLLGDSALYLCASSLGRQGYEQYFGPGTRLTVT.

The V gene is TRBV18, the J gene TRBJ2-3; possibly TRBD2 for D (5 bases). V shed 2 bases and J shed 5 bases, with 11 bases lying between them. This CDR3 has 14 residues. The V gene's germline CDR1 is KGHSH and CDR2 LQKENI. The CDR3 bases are TGTGCCAGCTCACCAGATGAGCGGCGAGATACGCAGTATTTT. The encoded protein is CASSPDERRDTQYF.

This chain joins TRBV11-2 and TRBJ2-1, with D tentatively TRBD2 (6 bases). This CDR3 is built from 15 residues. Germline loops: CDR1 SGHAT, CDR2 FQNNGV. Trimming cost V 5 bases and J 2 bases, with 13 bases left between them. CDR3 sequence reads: CASSGAGKTYNEQFF. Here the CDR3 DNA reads TGTGCCAGCAGCGGTGCGGGGAAAACCTACAATGAGCAGTTCTTC.

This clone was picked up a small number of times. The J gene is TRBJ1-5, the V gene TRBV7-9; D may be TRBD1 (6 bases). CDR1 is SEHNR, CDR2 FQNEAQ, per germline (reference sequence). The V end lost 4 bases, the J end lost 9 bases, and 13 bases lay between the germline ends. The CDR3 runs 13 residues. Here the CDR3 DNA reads TGTGCCAGCAGCTCTGTACAGGGTGGGCCCCAGCATTTT. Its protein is CASSSVQGGPQHF.

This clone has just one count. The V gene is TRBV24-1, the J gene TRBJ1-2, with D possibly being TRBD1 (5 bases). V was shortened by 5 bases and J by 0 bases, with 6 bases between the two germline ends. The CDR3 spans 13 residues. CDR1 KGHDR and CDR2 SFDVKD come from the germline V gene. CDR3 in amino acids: CATSVGANYGYTF. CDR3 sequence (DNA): TGTGCCACCAGTGTAGGGGCTAACTATGGCTACACCTTC.

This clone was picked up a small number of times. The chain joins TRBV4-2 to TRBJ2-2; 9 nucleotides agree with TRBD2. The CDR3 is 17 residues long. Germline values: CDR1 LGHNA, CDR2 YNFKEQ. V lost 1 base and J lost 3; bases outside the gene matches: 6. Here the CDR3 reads CASSQGLAGGHTGELFF. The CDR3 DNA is TGTGCCAGCAGCCAAGGGTTGGCGGGGGGGCACACCGGGGAGCTGTTTTTT.

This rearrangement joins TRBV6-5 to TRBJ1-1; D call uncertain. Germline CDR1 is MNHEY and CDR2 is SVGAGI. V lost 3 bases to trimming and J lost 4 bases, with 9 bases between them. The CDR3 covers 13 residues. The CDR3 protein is CASSYSEGTEAFF. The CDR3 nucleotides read TGTGCCAGCAGTTATTCGGAGGGCACTGAAGCTTTCTTT.

The CDR3 region has the DNA TGTGCCAGCAGTATACAGGGGATCACTGAAGCTTTCTTT. Translated, it gives CASSIQGITEAFF. This chain uses TRBV7-2 with TRBJ1-1; 7 bases line up with TRBD1. V was pared by 6 bases and J by 4 bases, with 5 bases of the junction left unmatched. The germline V gene has CDR1 SGHTA and CDR2 FQGNSA. CDR3 length: 13 amino acids.

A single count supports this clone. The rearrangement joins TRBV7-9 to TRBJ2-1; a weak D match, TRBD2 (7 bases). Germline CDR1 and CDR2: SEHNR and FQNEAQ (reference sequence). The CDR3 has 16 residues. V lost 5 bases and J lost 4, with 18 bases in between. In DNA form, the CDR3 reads TGTGCCAGCAGCCCGGGGGGAGGGGGATCGTACAATGAGCAGTTCTTC. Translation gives CASSPGGGGSYNEQFF.

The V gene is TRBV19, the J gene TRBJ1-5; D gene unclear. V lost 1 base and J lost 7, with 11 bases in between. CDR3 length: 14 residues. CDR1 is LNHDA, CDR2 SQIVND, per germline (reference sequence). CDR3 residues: CASSIAGVKQPQHF. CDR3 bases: TGTGCCAGTAGTATAGCCGGGGTGAAACAGCCCCAGCATTTT. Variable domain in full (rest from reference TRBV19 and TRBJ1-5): DGGITQSPKYLFRKEGQNVTLSCEQNLNHDAMYWYRQDPGQGLRLIYYSQIVNDFQKGDIAEGYSVSREKKESFPLTVTSAQKNPTAFYLCASSIAGVKQPQHFGDGTRLSIL.

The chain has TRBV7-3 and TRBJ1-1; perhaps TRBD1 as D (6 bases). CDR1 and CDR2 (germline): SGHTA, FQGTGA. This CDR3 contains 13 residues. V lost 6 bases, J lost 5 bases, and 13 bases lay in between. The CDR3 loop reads CASSTGYGTEAFF. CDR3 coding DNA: TGTGCCAGCAGTACAGGGTATGGGACTGAAGCTTTCTTT.

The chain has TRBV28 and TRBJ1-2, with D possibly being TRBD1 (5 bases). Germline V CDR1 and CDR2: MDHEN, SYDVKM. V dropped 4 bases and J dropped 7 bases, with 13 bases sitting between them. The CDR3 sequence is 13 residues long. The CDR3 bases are TGTGCCAGCAGTTCAGGGTGGCCTTTTGGCTACACCTTC. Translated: CASSSGWPFGYTF.

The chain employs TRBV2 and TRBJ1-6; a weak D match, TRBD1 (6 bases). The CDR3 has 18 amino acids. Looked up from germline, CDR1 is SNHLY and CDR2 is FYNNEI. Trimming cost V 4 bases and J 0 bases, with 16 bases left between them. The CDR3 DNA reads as TGTGCCAGCAGTGGCGGACAGCCCCAGAGCTCCTATAATTCACCCCTCCACTTT. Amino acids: CASSGGQPQSSYNSPLHF.

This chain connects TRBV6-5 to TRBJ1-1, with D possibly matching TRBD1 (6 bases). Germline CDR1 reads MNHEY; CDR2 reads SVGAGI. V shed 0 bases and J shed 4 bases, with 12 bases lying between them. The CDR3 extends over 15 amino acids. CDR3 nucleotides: TGTGCCAGCAGTTACTCCCAGGGGCTTACCACTGAAGCTTTCTTT. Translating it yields CASSYSQGLTTEAFF.

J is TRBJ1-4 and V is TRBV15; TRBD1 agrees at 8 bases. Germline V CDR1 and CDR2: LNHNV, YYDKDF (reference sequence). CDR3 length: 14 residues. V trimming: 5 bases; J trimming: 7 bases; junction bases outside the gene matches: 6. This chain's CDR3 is CATSDQGAFEKLFF. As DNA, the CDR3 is TGTGCCACCAGCGACCAGGGGGCTTTTGAAAAACTGTTTTTT. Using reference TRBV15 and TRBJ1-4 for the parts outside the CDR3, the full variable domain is DAMVIQNPRYQVTQFGKPVTLSCSQTLNHNVMYWYQQKSSQAPKLLFHYYDKDFNNEADTPDNFQSRRPNTSFCFLDIRSPGLGDTAMYLCATSDQGAFEKLFFGSGTQLSVL.

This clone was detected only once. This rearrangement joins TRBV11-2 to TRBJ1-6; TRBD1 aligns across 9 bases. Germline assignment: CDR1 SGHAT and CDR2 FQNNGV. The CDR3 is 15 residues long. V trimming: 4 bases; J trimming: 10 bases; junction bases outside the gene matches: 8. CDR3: CASSSSTGGYSPLHF. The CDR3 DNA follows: TGTGCCAGCAGCTCTAGTACAGGGGGCTACTCACCCCTCCACTTT.